The rows below give T cell receptor beta chains drawn from one sample of a study of OX40 agonist ivuxolimab in advanced cancers. Only in-frame clones appear in the TCRdb table, and some are missing; sequencing was by immunoSEQ multiplex PCR. The table shows 70,000 to 95,000 clones, with roughly 94% occurring only once. The sample was CD4+ or CD8+ T cells sorted from blood, taken in a trial of the OX40 agonist ivuxolimab. All receptors come from an adult with an advanced solid tumor such as melanoma, head and neck, liver or kidney cancer. Both conserved end residues are part of each CDR3. Each record gives: J gene, clone size, D gene, V gene, CDR3 protein. The D gene is left open where the match is weak. Some rows have no size entry. The others give once, few or many, or a class for an expanded clone.

J gene: TRBJ2-7
clone size: .
D gene: TRBD2
V gene: TRBV4-1
CDR3 protein: CASSQVAGGIDEQYF

J gene: TRBJ2-3
clone size: .
D gene: TRBD1
V gene: TRBV5-6
CDR3 protein: CASSLARQGTIVDTQYF

J gene: TRBJ2-7
clone size: .
D gene: TRBD1
V gene: TRBV6-5
CDR3 protein: CASSRTGVSYEQYF

J gene: TRBJ1-2
clone size: .
D gene: TRBD1
V gene: TRBV5-1
CDR3 protein: CASSFRQGDGYTF

J gene: TRBJ1-1
clone size: once
D gene: TRBD1
V gene: TRBV18
CDR3 protein: CASSPAQGAGTEAFF

J gene: TRBJ2-5
clone size: .
D gene: .
V gene: TRBV19
CDR3 protein: CASSIEGQRYQETQYF

J gene: TRBJ1-2
clone size: .
D gene: .
V gene: TRBV6-1
CDR3 protein: CASSEAGGTYGYTF

J gene: TRBJ2-3
clone size: .
D gene: TRBD1
V gene: TRBV30
CDR3 protein: CAWSPATGGLTDTQYF

J gene: TRBJ1-1
clone size: .
D gene: TRBD1
V gene: TRBV2
CDR3 protein: CASSPQGTGTEAFF

J gene: TRBJ2-5
clone size: .
D gene: .
V gene: TRBV29-1
CDR3 protein: CSVEGGAGTQYF

J gene: TRBJ1-4
clone size: once
D gene: .
V gene: TRBV15
CDR3 protein: CATSRGSRGEKLFF

J gene: TRBJ2-3
clone size: .
D gene: TRBD2
V gene: TRBV5-8
CDR3 protein: CASSLLLAGGLNTQYF

J gene: TRBJ2-3
clone size: once
D gene: .
V gene: TRBV6-5
CDR3 protein: CATRTTSSTDTQYF

J gene: TRBJ2-3
clone size: .
D gene: .
V gene: TRBV6-1
CDR3 protein: CASSVPETDTQYF

J gene: TRBJ1-1
clone size: .
D gene: .
V gene: TRBV9
CDR3 protein: CASSVGPGSEAFF

J gene: TRBJ2-5
clone size: .
D gene: TRBD1
V gene: TRBV6-5
CDR3 protein: CASSYAGRGKQETQYF

J gene: TRBJ2-5
clone size: .
D gene: TRBD1
V gene: TRBV29-1
CDR3 protein: CSVSRGDRGKTQYF

J gene: TRBJ2-7
clone size: .
D gene: .
V gene: TRBV11-2
CDR3 protein: CASSHAGAESEQYF

J gene: TRBJ2-3
clone size: .
D gene: TRBD2
V gene: TRBV9
CDR3 protein: CASSGGLAGVIDTQYF

J gene: TRBJ2-7
clone size: .
D gene: .
V gene: TRBV5-1
CDR3 protein: CASSERGSEQYF

J gene: TRBJ1-3
clone size: .
D gene: .
V gene: TRBV14
CDR3 protein: CASSEVRTDGPGNTIYF

J gene: TRBJ2-1
clone size: .
D gene: .
V gene: TRBV5-5
CDR3 protein: CASSLTEIKAPYNEQFF

J gene: TRBJ2-5
clone size: once
D gene: .
V gene: TRBV15
CDR3 protein: CATSRADSLKETQYF

J gene: TRBJ1-1
clone size: .
D gene: TRBD1
V gene: TRBV12-5
CDR3 protein: CASGLDRDRGTEAFF

J gene: TRBJ1-5
clone size: .
D gene: .
V gene: TRBV7-2
CDR3 protein: CASSFNNQPQHF

J gene: TRBJ1-4
clone size: few
D gene: .
V gene: TRBV7-3
CDR3 protein: CASSPGRATNEKLFF

J gene: TRBJ2-1
clone size: .
D gene: .
V gene: TRBV7-2
CDR3 protein: CASSLVPVTNNEQFF

J gene: TRBJ1-1
clone size: .
D gene: .
V gene: TRBV6-4
CDR3 protein: CASSDSTVRLNTEAFF

J gene: TRBJ1-2
clone size: .
D gene: .
V gene: TRBV5-1
CDR3 protein: CASSQYGEGGYTF

J gene: TRBJ1-5
clone size: .
D gene: .
V gene: TRBV6-5
CDR3 protein: CASSTADHQPQHF

J gene: TRBJ1-2
clone size: .
D gene: TRBD1
V gene: TRBV27
CDR3 protein: CASSSPSTGANYGYTF

J gene: TRBJ1-2
clone size: .
D gene: .
V gene: TRBV6-5
CDR3 protein: CASSGSGAGYTF

J gene: TRBJ1-1
clone size: .
D gene: .
V gene: TRBV7-3
CDR3 protein: CASSSQWGTEAFF

J gene: TRBJ2-1
clone size: .
D gene: .
V gene: TRBV13
CDR3 protein: CASTSLGHLNEQFF

J gene: TRBJ1-2
clone size: .
D gene: .
V gene: TRBV5-1
CDR3 protein: CASSLLQTGGYTF

J gene: TRBJ2-3
clone size: once
D gene: TRBD1
V gene: TRBV6-1
CDR3 protein: CASTQTGTTDTQYF

J gene: TRBJ1-2
clone size: .
D gene: .
V gene: TRBV7-2
CDR3 protein: CASSFGGESVGYTF

J gene: TRBJ1-5
clone size: few
D gene: .
V gene: TRBV2
CDR3 protein: CASRTSQVGKQPQHF

J gene: TRBJ2-3
clone size: .
D gene: .
V gene: TRBV11-3
CDR3 protein: CASSPYAPPTGSQYF

J gene: TRBJ2-7
clone size: .
D gene: .
V gene: TRBV19
CDR3 protein: CASSIVAKTEQYF

J gene: TRBJ2-7
clone size: .
D gene: .
V gene: TRBV2
CDR3 protein: CASRQAAYEQYF

J gene: TRBJ1-2
clone size: .
D gene: .
V gene: TRBV5-1
CDR3 protein: CASSLEGVPVYGYTF